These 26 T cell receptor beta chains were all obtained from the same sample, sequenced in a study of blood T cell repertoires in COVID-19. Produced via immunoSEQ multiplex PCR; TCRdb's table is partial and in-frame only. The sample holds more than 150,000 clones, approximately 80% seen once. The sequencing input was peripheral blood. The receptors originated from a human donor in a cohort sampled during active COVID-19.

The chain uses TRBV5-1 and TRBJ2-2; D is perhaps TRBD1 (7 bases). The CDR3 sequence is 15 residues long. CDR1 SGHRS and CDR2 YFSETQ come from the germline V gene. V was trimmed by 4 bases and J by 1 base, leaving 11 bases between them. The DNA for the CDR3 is TGCGCCAGCAGCCCGGGGGACAGGAACACCGGGGAGCTGTTTTTT. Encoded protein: CASSPGDRNTGELFF. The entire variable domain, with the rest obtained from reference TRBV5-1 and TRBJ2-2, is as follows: KAGVTQTPRYLIKTRGQQVTLSCSPISGHRSVSWYQQTPGQGLQFLFEYFSETQRNKGNFPGRFSGRQFSNSRSEMNVSTLELGDSALYLCASSPGDRNTGELFFGEGSRLTVL.

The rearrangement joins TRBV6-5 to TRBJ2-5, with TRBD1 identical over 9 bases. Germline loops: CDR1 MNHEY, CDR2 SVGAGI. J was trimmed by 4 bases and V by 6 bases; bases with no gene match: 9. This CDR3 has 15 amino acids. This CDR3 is CASRAGTGPRETQYF. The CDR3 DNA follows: TGTGCCAGCAGGGCCGGGACAGGGCCTCGAGAGACCCAGTACTTC.

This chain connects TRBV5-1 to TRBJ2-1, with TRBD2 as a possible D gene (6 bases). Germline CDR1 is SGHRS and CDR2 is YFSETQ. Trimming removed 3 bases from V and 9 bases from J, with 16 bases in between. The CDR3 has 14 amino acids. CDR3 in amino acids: CASSSAPSAGEQFF. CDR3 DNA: TGCGCCAGCAGCTCCGCGCCTAGCGCCGGTGAGCAGTTCTTC.

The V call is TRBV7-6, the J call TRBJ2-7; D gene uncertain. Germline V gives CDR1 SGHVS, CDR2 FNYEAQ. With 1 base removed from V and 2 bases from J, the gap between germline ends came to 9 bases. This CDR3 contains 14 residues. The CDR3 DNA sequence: TGTGCCAGCAGCTTAGGACACCCACCCTACGAGCAGTACTTC. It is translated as CASSLGHPPYEQYF.

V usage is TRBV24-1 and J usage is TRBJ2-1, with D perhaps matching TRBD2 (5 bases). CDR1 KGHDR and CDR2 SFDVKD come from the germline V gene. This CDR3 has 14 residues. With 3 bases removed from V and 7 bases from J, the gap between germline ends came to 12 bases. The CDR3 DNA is TGTGCCACCAGTGATAGGGCAGGAGGTAATGAGCAGTTCTTC. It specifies CATSDRAGGNEQFF.

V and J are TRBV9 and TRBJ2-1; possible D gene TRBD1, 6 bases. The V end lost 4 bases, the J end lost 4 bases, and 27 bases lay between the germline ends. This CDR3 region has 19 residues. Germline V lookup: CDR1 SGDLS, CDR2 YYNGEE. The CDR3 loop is CASSNSLQRTDRSYNEQFF. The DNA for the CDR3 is TGTGCCAGCAGCAATAGTCTTCAGCGGACAGACAGAAGTTACAATGAGCAGTTCTTC.

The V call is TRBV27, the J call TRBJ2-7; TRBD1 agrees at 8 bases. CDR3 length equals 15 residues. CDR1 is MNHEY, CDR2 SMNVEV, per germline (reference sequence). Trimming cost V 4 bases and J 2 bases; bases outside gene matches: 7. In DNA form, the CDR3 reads TGTGCCAGCAGTTCCCGACAGGGGAGCACCTACGAGCAGTACTTC. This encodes CASSSRQGSTYEQYF.

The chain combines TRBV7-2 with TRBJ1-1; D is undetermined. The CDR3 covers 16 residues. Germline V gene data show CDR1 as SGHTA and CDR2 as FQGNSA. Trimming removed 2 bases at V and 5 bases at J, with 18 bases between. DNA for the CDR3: TGTGCCAGCAGCTTAACGGCAGATTTGAGGGTGACTGAAGCTTTCTTT. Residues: CASSLTADLRVTEAFF.

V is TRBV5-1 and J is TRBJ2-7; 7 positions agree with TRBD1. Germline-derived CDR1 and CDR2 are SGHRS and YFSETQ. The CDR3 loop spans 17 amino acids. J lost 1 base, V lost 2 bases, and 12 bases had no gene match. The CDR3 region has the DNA TGCGCCAGCAGCTTAGGGGCCCCCGGGACAGAGTCCTACGAGCAGTACTTC. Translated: CASSLGAPGTESYEQYF.

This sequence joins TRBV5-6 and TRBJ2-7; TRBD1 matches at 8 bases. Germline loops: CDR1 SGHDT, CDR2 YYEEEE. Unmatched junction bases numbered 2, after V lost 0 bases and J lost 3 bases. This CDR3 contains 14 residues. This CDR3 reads CASSLGTGIYEQYF. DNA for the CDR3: TGTGCCAGCAGCTTGGGGACAGGGATCTACGAGCAGTACTTC. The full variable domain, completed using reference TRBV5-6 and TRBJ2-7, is DAGVTQSPTHLIKTRGQQVTLRCSPKSGHDTVSWYQQALGQGPQFIFQYYEEEERQRGNFPDRFSGHQFPNYSSELNVNALLLGDSALYLCASSLGTGIYEQYFGPGTRLTVT.

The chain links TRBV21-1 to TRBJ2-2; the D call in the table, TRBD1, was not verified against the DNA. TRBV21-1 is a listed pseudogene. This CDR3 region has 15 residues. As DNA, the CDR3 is TGTGCCAGCAGCACTGGGCAGGGGGACACCGGGGAGCTGTTTTTT. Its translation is CASSTGQGDTGELFF.

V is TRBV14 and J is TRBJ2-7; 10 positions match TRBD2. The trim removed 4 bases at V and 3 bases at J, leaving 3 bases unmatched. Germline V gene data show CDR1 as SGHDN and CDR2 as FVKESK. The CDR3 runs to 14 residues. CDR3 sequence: CASSPRLAGYEQYF. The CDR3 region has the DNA TGTGCCAGCAGCCCCCGACTAGCGGGCTACGAGCAGTACTTC.

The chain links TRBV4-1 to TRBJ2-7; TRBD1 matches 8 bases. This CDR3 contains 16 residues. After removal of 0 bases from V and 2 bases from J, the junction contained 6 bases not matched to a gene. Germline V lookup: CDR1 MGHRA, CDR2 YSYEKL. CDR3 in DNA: TGCGCCAGCAGCCAAGAAGGGGGGACAGGCACCTACGAGCAGTACTTC. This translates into CASSQEGGTGTYEQYF.

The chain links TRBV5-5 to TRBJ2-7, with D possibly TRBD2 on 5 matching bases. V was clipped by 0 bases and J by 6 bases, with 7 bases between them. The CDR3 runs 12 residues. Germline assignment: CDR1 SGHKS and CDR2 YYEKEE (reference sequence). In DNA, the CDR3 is TGTGCCAGCAGCTTGGTTGCGGGCGAGCAGTACTTC. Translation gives CASSLVAGEQYF.

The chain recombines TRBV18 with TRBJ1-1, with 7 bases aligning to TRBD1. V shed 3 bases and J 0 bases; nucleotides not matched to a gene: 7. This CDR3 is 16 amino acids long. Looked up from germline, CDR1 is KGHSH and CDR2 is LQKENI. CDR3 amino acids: CASSPPAGGLNTEAFF. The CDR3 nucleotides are TGTGCCAGCTCACCTCCCGCAGGGGGGTTGAACACTGAAGCTTTCTTT.

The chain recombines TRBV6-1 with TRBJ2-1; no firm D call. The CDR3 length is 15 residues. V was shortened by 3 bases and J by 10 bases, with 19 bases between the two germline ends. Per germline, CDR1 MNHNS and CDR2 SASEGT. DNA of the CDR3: TGTGCCAGCAGTGAGCAGCTAGACCGATATAGAGAGCAGTTCTTC. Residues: CASSEQLDRYREQFF.

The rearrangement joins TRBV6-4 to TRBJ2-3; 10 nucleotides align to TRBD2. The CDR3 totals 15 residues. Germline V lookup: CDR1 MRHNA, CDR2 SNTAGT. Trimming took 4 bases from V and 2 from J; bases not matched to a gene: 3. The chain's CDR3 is CASSGLAGDTDTQYF. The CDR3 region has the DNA TGTGCCAGCAGTGGGCTAGCGGGGGACACAGATACGCAGTATTTT.

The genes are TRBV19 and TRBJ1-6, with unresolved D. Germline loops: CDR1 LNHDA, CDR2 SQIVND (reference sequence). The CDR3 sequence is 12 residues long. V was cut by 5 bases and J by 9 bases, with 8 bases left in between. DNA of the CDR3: TGTGCCAGTAGTGAGGCGGCTTCACCCCTCCACTTT. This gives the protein CASSEAASPLHF.

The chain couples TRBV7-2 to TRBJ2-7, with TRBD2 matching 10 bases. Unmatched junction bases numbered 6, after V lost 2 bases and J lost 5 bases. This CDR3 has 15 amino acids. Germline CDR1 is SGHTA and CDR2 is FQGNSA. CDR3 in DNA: TGTGCCAGCAGCTTACAGGCTAGCGGGGGAGACGAGCAGTACTTC. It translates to CASSLQASGGDEQYF.

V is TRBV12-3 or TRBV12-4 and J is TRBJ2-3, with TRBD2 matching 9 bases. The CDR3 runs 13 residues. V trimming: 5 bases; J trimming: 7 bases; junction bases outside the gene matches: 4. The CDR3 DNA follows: TGTGCCAGCAGTAGCGGGGGGTCTTATACGCAGTATTTT. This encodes CASSSGGSYTQYF.

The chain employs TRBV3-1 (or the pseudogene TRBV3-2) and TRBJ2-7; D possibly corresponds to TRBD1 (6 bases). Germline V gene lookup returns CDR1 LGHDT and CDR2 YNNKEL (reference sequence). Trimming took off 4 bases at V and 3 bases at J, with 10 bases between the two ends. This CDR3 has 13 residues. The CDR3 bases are TGTGCCAGCAGCCGGGACACGTACTACGAGCAGTACTTC. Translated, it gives CASSRDTYYEQYF.

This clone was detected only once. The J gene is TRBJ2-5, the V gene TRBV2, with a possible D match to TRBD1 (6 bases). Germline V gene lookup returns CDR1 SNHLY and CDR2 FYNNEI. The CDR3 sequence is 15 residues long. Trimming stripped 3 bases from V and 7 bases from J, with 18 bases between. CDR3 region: CASSESRGTRATQYF. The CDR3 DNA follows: TGTGCCAGCAGTGAGTCGAGGGGGACCCGGGCGACCCAGTACTTC.

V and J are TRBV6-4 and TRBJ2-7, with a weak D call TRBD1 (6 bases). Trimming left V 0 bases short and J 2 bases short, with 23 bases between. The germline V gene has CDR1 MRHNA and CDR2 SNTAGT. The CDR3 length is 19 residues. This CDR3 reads CASSDSKLGQHSPTYEQYF. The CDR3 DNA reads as TGTGCCAGCAGTGACTCGAAGCTCGGACAGCATTCCCCGACCTACGAGCAGTACTTC.

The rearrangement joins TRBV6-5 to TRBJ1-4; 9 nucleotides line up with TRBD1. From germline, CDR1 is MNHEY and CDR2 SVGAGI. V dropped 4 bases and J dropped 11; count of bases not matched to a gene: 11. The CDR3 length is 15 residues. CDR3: CASSSRQGGLVKLFF. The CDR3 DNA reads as TGTGCCAGCAGTTCAAGACAGGGGGGCCTCGTGAAACTGTTTTTT.

CDR3 coding DNA: TGTGCCAGCTCGGCGACAGGGGCGGCCGAGCAGTTCTTC. Amino acid sequence: CASSATGAAEQFF. V and J are TRBV27 and TRBJ2-1; 8 bases align to TRBD1. V lost 8 bases and J lost 10; bases outside the gene matches: 10. The CDR3 is 13 residues long. CDR1 and CDR2 from the germline V gene are MNHEY and SMNVEV (reference sequence).

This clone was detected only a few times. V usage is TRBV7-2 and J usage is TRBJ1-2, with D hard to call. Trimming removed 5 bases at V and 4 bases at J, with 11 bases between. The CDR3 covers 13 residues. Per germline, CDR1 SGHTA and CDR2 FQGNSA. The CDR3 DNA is TGTGCCAGCAGCCCTGGCAGGTCCTATGGCTACACCTTC. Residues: CASSPGRSYGYTF. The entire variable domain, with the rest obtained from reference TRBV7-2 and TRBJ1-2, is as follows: GAGVSQSPSNKVTEKGKDVELRCDPISGHTALYWYRQSLGQGLEFLIYFQGNSAPDKSGLPSDRFSAERTGGSVSTLTIQRTQQEDSAVYLCASSPGRSYGYTFGSGTRLTVV.